The following is a TCR beta chain sequence with its context. The study ran its PCR with 60 Vbeta and 13 Jbeta primers. Sequencing used immunoSEQ multiplex PCR; TCRdb keeps in-frame clones, though not all of them. The table lists about 210,000 clones. Each of the donors was a healthy bone marrow donor. These data originate in a study of cytomegalovirus exposure and HLA in healthy donors. Sequencing used PBMCs. The receptor was isolated from a woman aged 30 to 39 in good health and CMV-seropositive.

CDR3 in amino acids: CASSLRAGSGQPQHF. The CDR3 DNA sequence: TGTGCCAGCAGCCTCAGAGCCGGGTCGGGACAGCCCCAGCATTTT. The gene calls are TRBV9 and TRBJ1-5; no definite D call. V dropped 4 bases and J dropped 7 bases, with 18 bases sitting between them. CDR3 length: 15 residues. Looked up from germline, CDR1 is SGDLS and CDR2 is YYNGEE.